The clone carrying this T cell receptor beta chain was observed at least ten times. The CDR3 is 15 amino acids. The germline V and J ends were trimmed by 3 bases and 7 bases, with 16 bases remaining between them. Germline CDR1 SEHNR, CDR2 FQNEAQ (reference sequence). These data originate in a study of T-cell reconstitution after alpha-beta-depleted transplantation in children. Unique molecular identifiers were built into the TCRbeta library. TCRdb recomputed calls from the PCR reads with MiXCR, one row per CDR3 protein. Altogether around 960,000 distinct CDR3 sequences are present, about 30% being singletons, with the ten largest covering about 28%.

This chain uses TRBV7-9 with TRBJ2-1, with D possibly being TRBD1 (5 bases). This receptor was identified in a boy under two years old who had a stem cell transplant for SCID, so the T cells may come from the graft donor. This material consisted of PBMCs, mostly from graft donor cells, taken 360 days after TCRalphabeta/CD19-depleted stem cell transplant. The CDR3 DNA reads as TGTGCCAGCAGCTTCCGGTACTGGGGCGCGAATGAGCAGTTCTTC. Translating gives CASSFRYWGANEQFF.